The sequence of this T cell receptor beta chain was determined in a study of T cell responses to AZD1222 COVID-19 vaccine. About this clone: What it recognizes is unknown.

The CDR3 covers 14 residues. The V end lost 3 bases, the J end lost 0 bases, and 9 bases lay between the germline ends. Germline-derived CDR1 and CDR2 are LNHNV and YYDKDF (reference sequence). TCRdb's table, derived via immunoSEQ multiplex PCR, lists solely in-frame clones and lacks some. The sample lists about 83,000 clones, over 75% occurring once. Study-wide results and caveats: Baseline antibody screening turned up just a handful of seropositive AZD1222 recipients. Among spike-specific TCRs, nearly half reportedly target unmutated variant regions. Spike-specific TCR breadth and depth grew following two AZD1222 doses. Females made up more of the donors, who were largely white British, and clonal diversity may have come out too low.

Source: peripheral blood, taken on day 0 of MenACWY control vaccination. The V and J genes are TRBV15 and TRBJ2-7; D is possibly TRBD2 (5 bases). This sequence was found in an adult in good health. The CDR3 here is CATSSGMVSYEQYF. As DNA, the CDR3 is TGTGCCACCAGCAGCGGGATGGTCTCCTACGAGCAGTACTTC.